The clone carrying this TCR beta chain was recorded at least ten times. The antigen is unknown. TCR cDNA molecules were tagged individually, and each one carried a unique molecular identifier. Each CDR3 protein is one row after TCRdb ran MiXCR on the 5' RACE reads. This table holds some 9,400 distinct CDR3 sequences, about 2.9% found once. The CDR3 runs 13 residues. Germline CDR1 reads MNHEY; CDR2 reads SVGEGT. Trimming took 0 bases from V and 7 from J; bases not matched to a gene: 3. These data are taken from a study of spatial heterogeneity in lung cancer. Study-level background: More beta-chain than alpha-chain sequences were consistently detected. Mean representation of each unique TCR and UMI combination in the raw reads exceeded ten occurrences.

Overall study results and limits: Counts of expanded intratumoral alpha and beta TCRs tracked tumor mutation counts. Estimated TCR-seq coverage of tumor T cells was only approximately 7% for alpha chains. For beta chains, the corresponding estimate was 12% to 15%.

Described time point: sample taken at primary tumor resection. This rearrangement joins TRBV6-2 or TRBV6-3 to TRBJ2-7, with TRBD2 identical over 7 bases. This clonotype was obtained from a male donor with early-stage non-small cell lung cancer. The sequenced sample was lung tumor tissue, obtained at surgery. CDR3 DNA sequence: TGTGCCAGCAGTTACTCGCCAGCGGGGGAGCAGTACTTC. This sequence encodes CASSYSPAGEQYF.